This TCR beta chain stems from a study of T cells in narcolepsy. This clone came up a few times. This CDR3 has 16 residues. Germline CDR1 and CDR2: SGHRS and YFSETQ. Trimming took 4 bases from V and 3 from J; bases not matched to a gene: 9. Clones were read by immunoSEQ multiplex PCR, and TCRdb kept only the in-frame ones, dropping some. The table records about 25,000 clones, 85% to 90% of them present only once. The material sequenced was CD45RA- memory CD4+ T cells from PBMCs. The TCR originated in a human donor with narcolepsy. The genes are TRBV5-1 and TRBJ2-1; TRBD2 matches at 8 bases. CDR3 protein: CASSPLGGRIYNEQFF. The CDR3 bases are TGCGCCAGCAGCCCTCTGGGCGGGAGGATCTACAATGAGCAGTTCTTC.